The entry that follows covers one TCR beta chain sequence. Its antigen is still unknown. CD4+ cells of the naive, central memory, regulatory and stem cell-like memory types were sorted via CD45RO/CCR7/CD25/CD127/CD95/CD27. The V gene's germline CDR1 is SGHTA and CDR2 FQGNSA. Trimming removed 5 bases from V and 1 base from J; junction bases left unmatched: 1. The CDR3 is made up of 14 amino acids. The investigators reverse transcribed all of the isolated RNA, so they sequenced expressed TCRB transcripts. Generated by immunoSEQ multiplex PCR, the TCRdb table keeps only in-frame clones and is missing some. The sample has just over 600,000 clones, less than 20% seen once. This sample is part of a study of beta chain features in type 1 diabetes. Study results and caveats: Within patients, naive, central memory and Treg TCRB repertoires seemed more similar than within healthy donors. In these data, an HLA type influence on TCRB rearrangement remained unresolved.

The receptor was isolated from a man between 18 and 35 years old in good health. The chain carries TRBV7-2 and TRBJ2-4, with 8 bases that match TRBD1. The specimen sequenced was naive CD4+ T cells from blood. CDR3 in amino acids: CASSRDRAKNIQYF. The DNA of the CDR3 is TGTGCCAGCAGCCGGGACAGGGCCAAAAACATTCAGTACTTC.